This T cell receptor (beta chain) was obtained from a study of T cell responses to AZD1222 COVID-19 vaccine. The repertoire was sequenced with immunoSEQ multiplex PCR; TCRdb's copy has only in-frame clones and lacks some. The repertoire consists of roughly 110,000 clones, with under 95% occurring once and the leading ten covering roughly a fifth. Germline CDR1 SNHLY, CDR2 FYNNEI. The V end lost 11 bases, the J end lost 2 bases, and 9 bases lay between the germline ends. There are 12 residues in the CDR3. Sample: peripheral blood, taken on day 0 of AZD1222 vaccination. This receptor was identified in an adult in good health. V usage is TRBV2 and J usage is TRBJ2-2, with unresolved D. CDR3 residues: CASQANTGELFF. The CDR3 coding sequence is TGTGCCTCTCAGGCTAACACCGGGGAGCTGTTTTTT. Complete variable domain (other parts from reference TRBV2 and TRBJ2-2): EPEVTQTPSHQVTQMGQEVILRCVPISNHLYFYWYRQILGQKVEFLVSFYNNEISEKSEIFDDQFSVERPDGSNFTLKIRSTKLEDSAMYFCASQANTGELFFGEGSRLTVL.